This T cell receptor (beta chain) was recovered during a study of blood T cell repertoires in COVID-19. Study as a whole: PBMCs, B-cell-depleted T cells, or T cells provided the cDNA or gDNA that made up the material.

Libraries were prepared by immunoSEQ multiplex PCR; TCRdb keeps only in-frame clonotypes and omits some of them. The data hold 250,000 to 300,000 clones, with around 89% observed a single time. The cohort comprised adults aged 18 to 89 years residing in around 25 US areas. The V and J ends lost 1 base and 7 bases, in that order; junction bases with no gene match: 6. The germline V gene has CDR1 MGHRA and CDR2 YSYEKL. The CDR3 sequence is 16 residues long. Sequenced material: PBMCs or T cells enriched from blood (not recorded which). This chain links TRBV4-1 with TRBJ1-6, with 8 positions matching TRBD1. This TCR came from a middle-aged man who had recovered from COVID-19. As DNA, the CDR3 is TGCGCCAGCAGCCAAGCCTCAGGGGGCCAGAATTCACCCCTCCACTTT. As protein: CASSQASGGQNSPLHF.